Below are 18 T cell receptor beta chains sequenced from a single sample in a study of cytomegalovirus exposure and HLA in healthy donors. Amplification used 60 Vbeta primers and 13 Jbeta primers. Libraries were prepared by immunoSEQ multiplex PCR; TCRdb keeps only in-frame clonotypes and omits some of them. The sample shows under 100,000 clones, 79% of them seen only once. The sample was PBMCs. These TCRs come from a man aged 25-40 years in good health and CMV-seronegative.

This sequence joins TRBV19 and TRBJ2-3, with TRBD1 identical over 12 bases. Germline V CDR1 and CDR2: LNHDA, SQIVND (reference sequence). Trimming cost V 5 bases and J 5 bases; bases outside gene matches: 8. CDR3 length: 16 amino acids. CDR3 loop: CASSAPGTGGKDTQYF. CDR3 DNA: TGTGCCAGTAGTGCCCCGGGGACAGGGGGCAAAGATACGCAGTATTTT.

The CDR3 bases are TGTGCCAGCTCACAATTCCTTCTTGATACGCAGTATTTT. This gives the protein CASSQFLLDTQYF. The chain joins TRBV18 to TRBJ2-3; D unclear. CDR1 and CDR2 from the germline V gene are KGHSH and LQKENI. The CDR3 covers 13 residues. With 4 bases removed from V and 6 bases from J, the gap between germline ends came to 11 bases.

The V call is TRBV4-1, the J call TRBJ1-2; D is perhaps TRBD1 (5 bases). CDR3 length: 17 amino acids. V lost 2 bases and J lost 0, with 16 bases in between. Germline CDR1 reads MGHRA; CDR2 reads YSYEKL. The CDR3: CASSQKGQARANYGYTF. CDR3 DNA sequence: TGCGCCAGCAGCCAAAAAGGACAAGCCAGAGCTAACTATGGCTACACCTTC.

The chain uses TRBV27 and TRBJ2-7; 10 positions agree with TRBD2. J was trimmed by 4 bases and V by 0 bases; bases with no gene match: 9. This CDR3 contains 17 residues. In germline, CDR1 is MNHEY, CDR2 SMNVEV (reference sequence). The CDR3 spells CASSLSPQTSGVYEQYF. CDR3 nucleotides: TGTGCCAGCAGTTTATCTCCTCAAACTAGCGGGGTTTACGAGCAGTACTTC.

The V gene is TRBV29-1, the J gene TRBJ2-7; no clear D gene. Germline loops: CDR1 SQVTM, CDR2 ANQGSEA. V was cut by 2 bases and J by 6 bases, with 14 bases left in between. The CDR3 covers 13 residues. In nucleotides, the CDR3 is TGCAGCGTTGAATGGGCCGACCGGCCCGAGCAGTACTTC. This gives the protein CSVEWADRPEQYF.

With respect to this clone: This same CDR3 is encoded by further DNA sequences in the sample. The gene calls are TRBV18 and TRBJ2-2; 7 positions match TRBD1. The germline V gene has CDR1 KGHSH and CDR2 LQKENI. The junction had 1 base not matched to a gene; V was cut back by 3 bases and J by 6 bases. The CDR3 runs to 13 residues. The CDR3 region has the DNA TGTGCCAGCTCACCGCAGGGGGCCGGGGAGCTGTTTTTT. Translation gives CASSPQGAGELFF. The full variable domain, in which reference TRBV18 and TRBJ2-2 provide the parts outside the CDR3, is NAGVMQNPRHLVRRRGQEARLRCSPMKGHSHVYWYRQLPEEGLKFMVYLQKENIIDESGMPKERFSAEFPKEGPSILRIQQVVRGDSAAYFCASSPQGAGELFFGEGSRLTVL.

The V and J genes are TRBV4-2 and TRBJ2-7, with 11 bases matching TRBD1. The germline CDR1 and CDR2 sequences are LGHNA and YNFKEQ. The CDR3 covers 14 residues. V was clipped by 2 bases and J by 9 bases; unmatched bases: 6. In DNA form, the CDR3 reads TGTGCCAGCAGCCAAAAAGGACAGGGGGCAGGGCAGTACTTC. Translation: CASSQKGQGAGQYF.

The V call is TRBV4-1, the J call TRBJ1-2; D gene ambiguous. CDR1 is MGHRA, CDR2 YSYEKL, per germline. This CDR3 has 13 amino acids. Trimming shortened V by 3 bases and J by 5 bases, and 10 bases separated the two germline ends. CDR3 nucleotides: TGCGCCAGCAGCCATCCTCAGGCATATGGCTACACCTTC. It specifies CASSHPQAYGYTF.

The chain joins TRBV5-1 to TRBJ2-1; a possible D gene is TRBD1 (6 bases). This CDR3 has 15 amino acids. Trimming took off 4 bases at V and 5 bases at J, with 16 bases between the two ends. Germline assignment: CDR1 SGHRS and CDR2 YFSETQ. The CDR3 sequence: CASSPVAGANNEQFF. The CDR3 DNA sequence: TGCGCCAGCAGCCCGGTGGCAGGGGCTAACAATGAGCAGTTCTTC.

The chain links TRBV28 to TRBJ2-1, with 10 bases lining up with TRBD2. The CDR3 has 16 amino acids. After removal of 0 bases from V and 8 bases from J, the junction contained 7 bases not matched to a gene. Germline CDR1 is MDHEN and CDR2 is SYDVKM. The CDR3 DNA sequence: TGTGCCAGCAGTTTATGGGGGAGCGGGAGGGCCCATGAGCAGTTCTTC. Its protein product is CASSLWGSGRAHEQFF.

CDR3 in amino acids: CASSLSSGDSHSYNEQFF. The CDR3 DNA is TGTGCCAGCAGTTTATCTTCGGGGGACTCCCATTCCTACAATGAGCAGTTCTTC. The chain employs TRBV27 and TRBJ2-1; possible D gene TRBD2, 6 bases. CDR3 length: 18 residues. V gave up 0 bases and J gave up 1 base, with 16 bases separating them. Germline CDR1 and CDR2: MNHEY and SMNVEV (reference sequence).

In this sample, this clone turned up a few times. The V gene is TRBV5-6, the J gene TRBJ1-1, with 9 nucleotides matching TRBD1. This CDR3 is 16 amino acids long. V trimming: 1 base; J trimming: 4 bases; junction bases outside the gene matches: 8. The germline gives CDR1 SGHDT, CDR2 YYEEEE. Written as DNA, the CDR3 is TGTGCCAGCAGCTTGACAGGGGGCGGGCGAAGCACTGAAGCTTTCTTT. Translation gives CASSLTGGGRSTEAFF.

V and J are TRBV7-2 and TRBJ2-7, with D possibly matching TRBD1 (5 bases). V was cut by 1 base and J by 6 bases, with 25 bases left in between. The CDR3 covers 18 residues. The V gene's germline CDR1 is SGHTA and CDR2 FQGNSA. CDR3 sequence reads: CASSLGSQPGRARGEQYF. The CDR3, as DNA: TGTGCCAGCAGCTTAGGGAGCCAGCCGGGCAGGGCTAGAGGCGAGCAGTACTTC.

This chain links TRBV2 with TRBJ1-5; TRBD1 matches at 8 bases. CDR3 length: 15 amino acids. Germline CDR1 SNHLY, CDR2 FYNNEI. Trimming took 6 bases from V and 7 from J; bases not matched to a gene: 11. CDR3 sequence: CASSLNSGGAQPQHF. CDR3 in DNA: TGTGCCAGCAGCCTAAACTCAGGGGGCGCCCAGCCCCAGCATTTT.

This chain uses TRBV27 with TRBJ1-5, with unresolved D. V was trimmed by 3 bases and J by 4 bases, leaving 10 bases between them. Germline-derived CDR1 and CDR2 are MNHEY and SMNVEV (reference sequence). CDR3 size: 14 residues. The CDR3 reads CASSLQAVNQPQHF. The CDR3, as DNA: TGTGCCAGCAGTTTGCAGGCCGTTAATCAGCCCCAGCATTTT.

V is TRBV28 and J is TRBJ1-2; D uncertain. The germline gives CDR1 MDHEN, CDR2 SYDVKM. The ends were cut back, 5 bases at V and 8 bases at J, with 12 bases in the middle. There are 12 residues in the CDR3. The DNA of the CDR3 is TGTGCCAGCAGTACCCCCACATCGGGCTACACCTTC. Protein: CASSTPTSGYTF.

The chain carries TRBV4-2 and TRBJ2-1; 9 bases align to TRBD1. Losses at the gene ends were 0 bases for V and 7 bases for J; bases not matched to a gene: 4. Per germline, CDR1 LGHNA and CDR2 YNFKEQ. This CDR3 contains 15 residues. The CDR3 DNA reads as TGTGCCAGCAGCCAAGATAGGGGGACAGGGAATGAGCAGTTCTTC. Residues: CASSQDRGTGNEQFF.

The chain carries TRBV2 and TRBJ2-2; D is undetermined. Per the germline V gene, CDR1 is SNHLY and CDR2 is FYNNEI. With 5 bases removed from V and 6 bases from J, the gap between germline ends came to 10 bases. The CDR3 has 13 amino acids. The CDR3 loop reads CASSSMESGELFF. The DNA of the CDR3 is TGTGCCAGCAGTTCCATGGAGTCCGGGGAGCTGTTTTTT.